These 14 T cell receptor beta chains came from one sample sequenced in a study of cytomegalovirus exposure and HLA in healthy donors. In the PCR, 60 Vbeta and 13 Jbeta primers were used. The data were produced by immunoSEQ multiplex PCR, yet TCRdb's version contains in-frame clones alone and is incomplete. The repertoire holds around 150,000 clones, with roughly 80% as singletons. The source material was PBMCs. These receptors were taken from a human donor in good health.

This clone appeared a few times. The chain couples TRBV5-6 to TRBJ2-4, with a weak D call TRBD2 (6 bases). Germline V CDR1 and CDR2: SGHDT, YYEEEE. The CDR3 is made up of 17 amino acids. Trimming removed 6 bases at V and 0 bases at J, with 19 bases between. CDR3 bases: TGTGCCAGCAACGAAAGGTCGCTAGCGCTAGCCAAAAACATTCAGTACTTC. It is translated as CASNERSLALAKNIQYF.

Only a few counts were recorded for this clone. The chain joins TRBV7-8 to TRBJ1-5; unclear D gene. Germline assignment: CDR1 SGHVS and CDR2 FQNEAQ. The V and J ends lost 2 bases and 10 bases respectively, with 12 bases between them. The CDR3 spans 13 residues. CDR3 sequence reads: CASSLTPGIPQHF. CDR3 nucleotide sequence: TGTGCCAGCAGCTTAACACCGGGAATACCCCAGCATTTT.

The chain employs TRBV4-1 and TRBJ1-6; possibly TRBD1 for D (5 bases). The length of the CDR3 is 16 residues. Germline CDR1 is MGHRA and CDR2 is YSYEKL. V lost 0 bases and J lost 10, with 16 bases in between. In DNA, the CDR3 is TGCGCCAGCAGCCAAGACGGGGGTGTGGCGGGCTCACCCCTCCACTTT. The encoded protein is CASSQDGGVAGSPLHF.

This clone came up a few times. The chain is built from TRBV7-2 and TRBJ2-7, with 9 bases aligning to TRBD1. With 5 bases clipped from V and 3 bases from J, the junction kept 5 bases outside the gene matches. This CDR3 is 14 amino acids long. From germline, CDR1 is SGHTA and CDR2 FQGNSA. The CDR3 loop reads CASSAGTGNYEQYF. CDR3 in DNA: TGTGCCAGCAGCGCCGGGACAGGGAACTACGAGCAGTACTTC.

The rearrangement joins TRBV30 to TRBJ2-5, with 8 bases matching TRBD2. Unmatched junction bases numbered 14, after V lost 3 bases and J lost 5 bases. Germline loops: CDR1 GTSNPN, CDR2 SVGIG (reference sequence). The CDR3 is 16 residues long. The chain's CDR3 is CAWSGAGGYLEETQYF. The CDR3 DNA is TGTGCCTGGAGCGGGGCGGGGGGCTATCTGGAGGAGACCCAGTACTTC.

The CDR3 protein is CASSATRRVQGSYNEQFF. The CDR3 DNA is TGTGCCAGCAGCGCCACAAGACGGGTCCAGGGTTCCTACAATGAGCAGTTCTTC. The V call is TRBV27, the J call TRBJ2-1; D possibly corresponds to TRBD1 (5 bases). Germline V gene data show CDR1 as MNHEY and CDR2 as SMNVEV (reference sequence). V was cut by 6 bases and J by 1 base, with 22 bases left in between. This CDR3 is built from 18 residues.

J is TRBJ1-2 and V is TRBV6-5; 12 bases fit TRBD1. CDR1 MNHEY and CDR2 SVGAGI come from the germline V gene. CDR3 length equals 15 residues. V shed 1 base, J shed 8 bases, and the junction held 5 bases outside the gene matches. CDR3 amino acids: CASSYLGQGARGYTF. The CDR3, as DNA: TGTGCCAGCAGTTACTTGGGACAGGGGGCGCGCGGCTACACCTTC.

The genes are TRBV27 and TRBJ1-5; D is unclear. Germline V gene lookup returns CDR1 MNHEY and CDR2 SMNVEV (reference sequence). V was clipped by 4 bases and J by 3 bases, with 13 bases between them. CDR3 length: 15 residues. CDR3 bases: TGTGCCAGCAGTTCTTGGGCGGGAGTCAATCAGCCCCAGCATTTT. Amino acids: CASSSWAGVNQPQHF.

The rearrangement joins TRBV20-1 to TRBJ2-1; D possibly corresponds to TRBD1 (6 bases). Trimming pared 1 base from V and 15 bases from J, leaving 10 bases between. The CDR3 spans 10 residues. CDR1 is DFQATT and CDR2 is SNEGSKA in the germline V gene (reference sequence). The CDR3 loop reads CSARGQGRFF. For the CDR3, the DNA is TGCAGTGCTAGAGGTCAGGGGAGGTTCTTC.

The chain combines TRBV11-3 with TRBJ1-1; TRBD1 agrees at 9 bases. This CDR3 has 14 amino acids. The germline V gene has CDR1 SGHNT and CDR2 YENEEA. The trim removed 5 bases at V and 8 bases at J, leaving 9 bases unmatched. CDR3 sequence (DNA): TGTGCCAGCAGCCCAAGGACAGGGGACCCCGAAGCTTTCTTT. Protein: CASSPRTGDPEAFF.

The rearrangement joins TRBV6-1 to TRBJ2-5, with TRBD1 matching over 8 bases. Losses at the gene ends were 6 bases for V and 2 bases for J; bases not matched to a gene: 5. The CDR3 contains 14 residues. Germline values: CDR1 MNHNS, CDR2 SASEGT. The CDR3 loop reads CASSGNRGQETQYF. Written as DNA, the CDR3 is TGTGCCAGCAGCGGTAACAGGGGGCAAGAGACCCAGTACTTC.

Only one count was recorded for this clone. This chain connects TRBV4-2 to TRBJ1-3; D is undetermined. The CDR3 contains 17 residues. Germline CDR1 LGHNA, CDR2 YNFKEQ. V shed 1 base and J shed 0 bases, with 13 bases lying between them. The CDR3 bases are TGTGCCAGCAGCCAAGTTCCAGCCGGGTACTCTGGAAACACCATATATTTT. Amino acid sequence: CASSQVPAGYSGNTIYF.

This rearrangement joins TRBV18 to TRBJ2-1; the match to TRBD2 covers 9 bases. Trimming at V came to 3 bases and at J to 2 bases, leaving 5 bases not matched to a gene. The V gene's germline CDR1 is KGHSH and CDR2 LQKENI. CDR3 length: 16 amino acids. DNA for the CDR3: TGTGCCAGCTCACCGTTCCCTAGCGGGACCTACAATGAGCAGTTCTTC. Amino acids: CASSPFPSGTYNEQFF.

This chain's CDR3 is CASSLGAGNTEAFF. Written as DNA, the CDR3 is TGTGCCAGCAGCTTAGGGGCGGGTAACACTGAAGCTTTCTTT. The rearrangement links TRBV7-2 to TRBJ1-1; D ambiguous. The V and J ends lost 1 base and 2 bases respectively, with 8 bases between them. Germline V gene lookup returns CDR1 SGHTA and CDR2 FQGNSA. The CDR3 runs to 14 residues.